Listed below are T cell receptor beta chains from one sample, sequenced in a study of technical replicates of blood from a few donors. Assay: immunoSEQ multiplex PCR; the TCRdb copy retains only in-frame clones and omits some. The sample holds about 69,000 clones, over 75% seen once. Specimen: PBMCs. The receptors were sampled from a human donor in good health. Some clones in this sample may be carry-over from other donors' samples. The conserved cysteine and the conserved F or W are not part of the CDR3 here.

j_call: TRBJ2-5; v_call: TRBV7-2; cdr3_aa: ASSPTPGETQY
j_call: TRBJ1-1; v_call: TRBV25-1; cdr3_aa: ASRPQGPDTEAF
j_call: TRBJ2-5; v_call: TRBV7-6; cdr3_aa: ASSLSGGTQY
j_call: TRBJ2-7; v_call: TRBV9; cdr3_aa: ASSQGQGYEQY
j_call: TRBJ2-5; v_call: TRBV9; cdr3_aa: ASSVGGRDQETQY
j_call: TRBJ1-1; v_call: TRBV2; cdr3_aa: ASIHRDWLNTEAF
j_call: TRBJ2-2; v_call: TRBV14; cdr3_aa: ASSQDLTGELF
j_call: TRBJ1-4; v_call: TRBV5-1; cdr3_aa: ASSAGQGNEKLF
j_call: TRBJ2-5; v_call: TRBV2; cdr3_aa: ASSERETQY
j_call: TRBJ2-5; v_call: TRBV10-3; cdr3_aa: AISPGLAGGPPQETQY
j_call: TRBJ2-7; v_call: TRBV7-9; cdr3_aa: ASSLQEGIYEQY
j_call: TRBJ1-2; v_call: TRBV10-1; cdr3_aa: ASTKFRVSGYT
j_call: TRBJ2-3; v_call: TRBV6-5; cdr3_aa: ASGGSTDTQY
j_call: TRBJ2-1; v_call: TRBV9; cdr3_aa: ASSERDRKLYNEQF
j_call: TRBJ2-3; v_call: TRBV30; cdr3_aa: AWSSYIGGADTQY
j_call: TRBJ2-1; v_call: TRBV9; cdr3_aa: ASSVRGAPYNEQF
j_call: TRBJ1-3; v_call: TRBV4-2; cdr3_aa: ASSPFGQGTSGNTIY
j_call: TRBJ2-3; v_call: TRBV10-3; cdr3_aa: AIKAQGPTDTQY
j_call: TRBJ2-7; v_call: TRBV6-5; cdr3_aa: ASRVDLAGAGEQY
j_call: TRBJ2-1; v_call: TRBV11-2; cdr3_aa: ASSIAGNEQF
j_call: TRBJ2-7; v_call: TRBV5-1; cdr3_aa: ASSLRQGWTSGRLFPYEQY
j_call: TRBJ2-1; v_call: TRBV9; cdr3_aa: ASSVLAGVYNEQF
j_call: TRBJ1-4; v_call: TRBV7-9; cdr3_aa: ASSLAADWAIREKLF
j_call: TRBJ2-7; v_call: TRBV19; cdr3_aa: ASSIIAANPVRVYEQY
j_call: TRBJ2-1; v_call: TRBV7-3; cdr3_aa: ASSLLGQASYNEQF
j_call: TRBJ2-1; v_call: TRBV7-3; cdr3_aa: ASSTAGGLGNEQF
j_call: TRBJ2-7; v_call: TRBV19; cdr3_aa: ASSIRDRGPYEQY
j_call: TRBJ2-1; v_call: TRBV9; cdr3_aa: ASSDDRRAYNEQF
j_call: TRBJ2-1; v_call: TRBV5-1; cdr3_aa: ASSGSGAYNEQF
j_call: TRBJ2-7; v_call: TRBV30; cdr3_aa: AWMGGSYEQY
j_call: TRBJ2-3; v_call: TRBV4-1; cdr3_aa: ASSQDQTSLGTDTQY
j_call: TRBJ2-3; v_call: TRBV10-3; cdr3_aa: AISESLVFRTGRTDTQY
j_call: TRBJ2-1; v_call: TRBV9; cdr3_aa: ASSVRTVPGLASNEQF
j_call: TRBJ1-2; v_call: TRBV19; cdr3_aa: ASSNIPRQGPGNYGYT
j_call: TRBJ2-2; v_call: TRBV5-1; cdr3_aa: ASSLAGANTGELF
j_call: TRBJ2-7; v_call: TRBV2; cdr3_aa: ASTLAGVSYEQY
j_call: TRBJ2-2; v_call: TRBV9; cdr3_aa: ASSVTSGSMNTGELF
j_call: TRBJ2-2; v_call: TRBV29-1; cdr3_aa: SVEKASGMNTGELF
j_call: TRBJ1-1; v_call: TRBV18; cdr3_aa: ASSLPRQAGNTEAF
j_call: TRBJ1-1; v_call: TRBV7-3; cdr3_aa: ASSETLNTEAF
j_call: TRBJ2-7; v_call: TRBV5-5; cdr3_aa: ASSLAADSSYEQY
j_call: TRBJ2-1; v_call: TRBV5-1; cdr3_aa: ASSPTGGKVNEQF
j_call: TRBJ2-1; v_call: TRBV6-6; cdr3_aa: ASSYGQETEQF
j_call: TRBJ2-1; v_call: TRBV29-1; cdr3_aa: SVLRLAGGYNEQF
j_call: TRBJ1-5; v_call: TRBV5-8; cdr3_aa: ASSSWTQQPQH
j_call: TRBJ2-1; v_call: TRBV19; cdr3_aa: ASSMLASSSYNEQF
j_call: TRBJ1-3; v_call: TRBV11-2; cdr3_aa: ASSLDGRGHLSGNTIY
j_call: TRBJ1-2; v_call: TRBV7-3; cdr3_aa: ASSPGQGAIYGYT
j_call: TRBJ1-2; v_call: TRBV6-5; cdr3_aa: ASSYTATNYGYT
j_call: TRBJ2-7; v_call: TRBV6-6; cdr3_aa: ASSYLSVYEQY
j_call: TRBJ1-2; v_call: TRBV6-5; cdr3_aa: ASSYSKNRGGGYT
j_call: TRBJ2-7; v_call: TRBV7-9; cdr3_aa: ASSPRDRQFEQY
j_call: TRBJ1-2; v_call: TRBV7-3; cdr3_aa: ASSPTRDSRSANYGYT
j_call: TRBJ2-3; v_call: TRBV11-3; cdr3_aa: ASSPGGGAGTDTQY
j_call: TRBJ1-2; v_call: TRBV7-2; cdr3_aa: ASSLYRVEDYGYT
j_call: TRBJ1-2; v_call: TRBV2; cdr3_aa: ASSDVGQAEGYT
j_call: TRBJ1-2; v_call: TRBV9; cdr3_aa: ASSVTGGAYGYT
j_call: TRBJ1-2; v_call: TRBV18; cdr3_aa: ASSPRRGQALGYGYT
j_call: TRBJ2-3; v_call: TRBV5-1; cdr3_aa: ASSLATIGDTQY
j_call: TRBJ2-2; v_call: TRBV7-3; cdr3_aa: ASSRDRGTGELF